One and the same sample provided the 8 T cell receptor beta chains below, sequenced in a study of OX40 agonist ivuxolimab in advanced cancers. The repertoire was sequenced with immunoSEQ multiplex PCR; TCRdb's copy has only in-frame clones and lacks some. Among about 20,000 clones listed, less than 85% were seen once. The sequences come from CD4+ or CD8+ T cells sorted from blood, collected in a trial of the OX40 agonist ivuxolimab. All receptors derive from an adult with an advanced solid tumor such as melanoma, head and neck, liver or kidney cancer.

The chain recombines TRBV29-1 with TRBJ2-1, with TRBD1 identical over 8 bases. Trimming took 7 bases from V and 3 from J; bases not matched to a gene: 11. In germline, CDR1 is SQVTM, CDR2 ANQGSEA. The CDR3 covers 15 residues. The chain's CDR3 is CSARSRDRNYNEQFF. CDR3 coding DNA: TGCAGCGCCCGATCTCGGGACAGGAACTACAATGAGCAGTTCTTC.

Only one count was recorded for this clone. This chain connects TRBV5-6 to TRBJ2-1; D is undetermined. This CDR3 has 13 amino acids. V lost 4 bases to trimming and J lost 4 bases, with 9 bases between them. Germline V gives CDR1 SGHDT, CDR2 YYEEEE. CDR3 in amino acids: CASSGSEYNEQFF. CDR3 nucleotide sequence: TGTGCCAGCAGCGGCTCTGAGTACAATGAGCAGTTCTTC.

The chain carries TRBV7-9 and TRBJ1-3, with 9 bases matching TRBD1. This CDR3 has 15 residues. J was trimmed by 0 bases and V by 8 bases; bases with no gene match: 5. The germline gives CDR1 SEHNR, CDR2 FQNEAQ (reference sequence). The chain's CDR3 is CASRWDRDSGNTIYF. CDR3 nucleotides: TGTGCCAGCCGATGGGACAGGGACTCTGGAAACACCATATATTTT.

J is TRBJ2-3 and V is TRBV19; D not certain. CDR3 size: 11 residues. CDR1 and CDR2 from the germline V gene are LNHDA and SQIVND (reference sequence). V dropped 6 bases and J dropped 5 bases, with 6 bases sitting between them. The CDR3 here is CASSAVDTQYF. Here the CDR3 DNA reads TGTGCCAGTAGCGCGGTAGATACGCAGTATTTT.

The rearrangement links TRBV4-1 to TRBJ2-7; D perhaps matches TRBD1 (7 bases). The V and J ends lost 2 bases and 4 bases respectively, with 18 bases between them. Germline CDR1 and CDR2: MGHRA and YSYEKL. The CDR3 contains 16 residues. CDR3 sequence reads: CASSQPSAAGGYEQYF. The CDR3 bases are TGCGCCAGCAGCCAACCCAGTGCGGCAGGGGGGTACGAGCAGTACTTC.

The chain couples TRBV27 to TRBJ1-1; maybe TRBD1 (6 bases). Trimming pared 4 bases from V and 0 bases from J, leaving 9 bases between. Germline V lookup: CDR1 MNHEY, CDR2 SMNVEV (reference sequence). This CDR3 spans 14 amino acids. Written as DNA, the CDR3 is TGTGCCAGCAGTTACACAGGGTTGAACACTGAAGCTTTCTTT. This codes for CASSYTGLNTEAFF.

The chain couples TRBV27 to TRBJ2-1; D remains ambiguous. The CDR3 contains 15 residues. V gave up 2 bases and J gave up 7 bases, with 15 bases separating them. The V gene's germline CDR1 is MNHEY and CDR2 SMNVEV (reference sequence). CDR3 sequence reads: CASSLLQEPWNEQFF. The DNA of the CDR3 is TGTGCCAGCAGTTTACTGCAAGAACCCTGGAATGAGCAGTTCTTC.

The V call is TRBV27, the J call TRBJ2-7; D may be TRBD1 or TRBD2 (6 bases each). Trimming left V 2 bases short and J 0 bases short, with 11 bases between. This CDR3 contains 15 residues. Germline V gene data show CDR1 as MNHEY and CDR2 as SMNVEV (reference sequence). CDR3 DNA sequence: TGTGCCAGCAGTTTACGGGGGCCCAGCTCCTACGAGCAGTACTTC. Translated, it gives CASSLRGPSSYEQYF.